Listed below are T cell receptor beta chains from one sample, sequenced in a study of T cells in localized non-small cell lung cancer. This table comes from immunoSEQ multiplex PCR, and its TCRdb copy is limited to in-frame clones, with some not included. The sample lists under 35,000 clones, approximately 92% occurring once. The sample here was peripheral blood mononuclear cells, taken before any cancer treatment. These TCRs come from a woman between 40 and 69 years old with stage III lung adenocarcinoma. CDR3s include the opening cysteine and the closing phenylalanine or tryptophan.

J: TRBJ1-5; length: 19; V: TRBV5-6; CDR3: CASSLARTGGPKLNQPQHF
J: TRBJ2-2; length: 12; V: TRBV4-1; CDR3: CASSQSTGELFF
J: TRBJ2-1; length: 13; V: TRBV30; CDR3: CAWSSGNHNEQFF
J: TRBJ2-3; length: 15; V: TRBV6-5; CDR3: CASSYAKTGPDTQYF
J: TRBJ2-2; length: 14; V: TRBV5-1; CDR3: CASRTSGPPGELFF
J: TRBJ2-3; length: 14; V: TRBV29-1; CDR3: CSDTSWDRADTQYF
J: TRBJ2-1; length: 18; V: TRBV12-5; CDR3: CASGLVLGGPNSYNEQFF
J: TRBJ2-3; length: 14; V: TRBV5-5; CDR3: CASSTRQGTDTQYF
J: TRBJ1-1; length: 15; V: TRBV7-9; CDR3: CASSYLPQRGTEAFF
J: TRBJ2-7; length: 15; V: TRBV10-2; CDR3: CASSEWLAGVDEQYF
J: TRBJ1-2; length: 15; V: TRBV2; CDR3: CASSEWQSSSGGYTF
J: TRBJ1-2; length: 14; V: TRBV5-4; CDR3: CASSLADTVAGYTF
J: TRBJ2-7; length: 14; V: TRBV6-6; CDR3: CASRPPGDSYEQYF
J: TRBJ1-2; length: 15; V: TRBV5-4; CDR3: CASSPPDTFNYGYTF
J: TRBJ1-2; length: 11; V: TRBV30; CDR3: CARMSNYGYTF
J: TRBJ2-7; length: 15; V: TRBV5-4; CDR3: CASSVRDRPPYEQYF
J: TRBJ1-4; length: 15; V: TRBV5-5; CDR3: CASSFTGATNEKLFF
J: TRBJ1-3; length: 15; V: TRBV11-2; CDR3: CASSLLRVQGNTIYF
J: TRBJ2-5; length: 13; V: TRBV30; CDR3: CAWSLRGGETQYF
J: TRBJ2-1; length: 13; V: TRBV30; CDR3: CAWTTSSYNEQFF
J: TRBJ1-1; length: 13; V: TRBV5-4; CDR3: CASSLGTVTEAFF
J: TRBJ2-7; length: 17; V: TRBV7-2; CDR3: CASSLALGGRALYEQYF
J: TRBJ1-1; length: 13; V: TRBV2; CDR3: CASGQAVGTEAFF
J: TRBJ1-1; length: 15; V: TRBV5-1; CDR3: CASSLRAEENTEAFF
J: TRBJ1-6; length: 14; V: TRBV30; CDR3: CAWSWGTGDSPLHF
J: TRBJ1-1; length: 13; V: TRBV6-1; CDR3: CASSEETGTEAFF
J: TRBJ1-5; length: 16; V: TRBV7-2; CDR3: CASSLGPGTGNQPQHF
J: TRBJ1-3; length: 14; V: TRBV7-9; CDR3: CASSPRQGGNTIYF
J: TRBJ2-7; length: 16; V: TRBV4-3; CDR3: CASSQDRIRGTYEQYF
J: TRBJ1-1; length: 14; V: TRBV7-9; CDR3: CASSLAGANTEAFF
J: TRBJ2-1; length: 15; V: TRBV4-2; CDR3: CASSLTSGSVNEQFF
J: TRBJ2-7; length: 15; V: TRBV28; CDR3: CASTPQGRNALEQYF
J: TRBJ1-3; length: 17; V: TRBV18; CDR3: CASSPAHTGGTGNTIYF
J: TRBJ2-7; length: 13; V: TRBV18; CDR3: CASSPPSSYEQYF
J: TRBJ2-1; length: 16; V: TRBV5-1; CDR3: CASRQGLADLYNEQFF
J: TRBJ1-2; length: 14; V: TRBV16; CDR3: CASSPRAGNYGYTF
J: TRBJ2-5; length: 14; V: TRBV28; CDR3: CASTSGGSVETQYF
J: TRBJ2-3; length: 11; V: TRBV2; CDR3: CASTGFDTQYF
J: TRBJ2-5; length: 15; V: TRBV5-4; CDR3: CASSLGDRGAETQYF
J: TRBJ2-7; length: 14; V: TRBV6-4; CDR3: CASSDWDISYEQYF
J: TRBJ2-1; length: 14; V: TRBV28; CDR3: CASCRSGPINEQFF
J: TRBJ2-7; length: 16; V: TRBV7-9; CDR3: CASSSHGGLISYEQYF
J: TRBJ2-1; length: 15; V: TRBV7-9; CDR3: CASSRNTPSYNEQFF
J: TRBJ1-5; length: 15; V: TRBV10-2; CDR3: CASSESGGSNQPQHF
J: TRBJ2-7; length: 13; V: TRBV4-3; CDR3: CASSQDRRYEQYF
J: TRBJ2-1; length: 14; V: TRBV7-2; CDR3: CASSLRQGWGEQFF
J: TRBJ2-3; length: 13; V: TRBV11-2; CDR3: CASSPARPDTQYF
J: TRBJ2-2; length: 16; V: TRBV7-2; CDR3: CASSLAGTTNTGELFF
J: TRBJ2-3; length: 11; V: TRBV19; CDR3: CATSTRESQYF
J: TRBJ1-5; length: 15; V: TRBV6-5; CDR3: CASSYSGQGNQPQHF
J: TRBJ2-1; length: 16; V: TRBV4-2; CDR3: CASSQEIGRAWGKQFF
J: TRBJ2-7; length: 13; V: TRBV18; CDR3: CASSPPTSYEQYF
J: TRBJ2-1; length: 16; V: TRBV11-2; CDR3: CASSLVTSGIYNEQFF
J: TRBJ2-1; length: 14; V: TRBV7-2; CDR3: CASSLARVGNEQFF